This TCR beta chain emerged from a study of graft-versus-host responses after intestinal transplantation. Across the study: Each patient got anti-thymocyte globulin induction, then tacrolimus and steroids for about 3 years. Study-level points and caveats: Present in recipient marrow, GvH clones included some that appeared first in ileum or blood. Subjects displaying graft-donor T cell macrochimerism possessed elevated graft-versus-host to host-versus-graft clonal ratios inside allografts. Researchers found peak circulating GvH clone levels linked to early post-transplant HvG declines.

V lost 4 bases to trimming and J lost 5 bases; unmatched junction nucleotides: 5. The CDR3 totals 15 residues. Looked up from germline, CDR1 is SGHDT and CDR2 is YYEEEE. The method was immunoSEQ multiplex PCR; TCRdb's version includes in-frame clones alone and lacks a portion of them. The table lists about 35,000 clones, nearly 95% of them singletons. With respect to this clone: Its target is unknown.

This TCR was sampled from a human donor who was the organ donor for an intestinal transplant. Material: unstimulated CD8+ T cells sorted from spleen or lymph node cells, obtained before transplant. The chain is built from TRBV5-6 and TRBJ2-1, with 11 bases lining up with TRBD2. CDR3: CASSGGTSGDNEQFF. The DNA for the CDR3 is TGTGCCAGCAGCGGCGGGACTAGCGGAGACAATGAGCAGTTCTTC. Drawing the rest from reference TRBV5-6 and TRBJ2-1, the complete variable domain is DAGVTQSPTHLIKTRGQQVTLRCSPKSGHDTVSWYQQALGQGPQFIFQYYEEEERQRGNFPDRFSGHQFPNYSSELNVNALLLGDSALYLCASSGGTSGDNEQFFGPGTRLTVL.